These T cell receptor beta chains were read from a single sample in a study of blood T cell repertoires in COVID-19. Clones were read by immunoSEQ multiplex PCR, and TCRdb kept only the in-frame ones, dropping some. The sample comprises about 64,000 clones, roughly 90% of which are singletons, and 1.6% rests with the top ten. The sample was peripheral blood. The receptors were gathered from a human donor in a cohort sampled during active COVID-19. Each CDR3 is given with its conserved first and last residue. Fields, in order: CDR3 protein, CDR3 DNA, J gene, clone size, V gene, D gene. The D gene is left open where the match is weak. Size tells how often a clone was seen (once, few, many) or the class of an expanded clone, and some rows leave it out.

CDR3aa: CASRDYNNEQFF
CDR3nt: TGTGCCAGCCGGGACTACAACAATGAGCAGTTCTTC
j_gene: TRBJ2-1
abundance: few
v_gene: TRBV7-9
d_gene: TRBD2

CDR3aa: CAITGRTPGQVNSNQPQHF
CDR3nt: TGTGCCATCACCGGGAGAACCCCGGGACAGGTTAATAGCAATCAGCCCCAGCATTTT
j_gene: TRBJ1-5
abundance: -
v_gene: TRBV10-3
d_gene: TRBD1

CDR3aa: CASSLGTSGKTYNEQFF
CDR3nt: TGTGCCAGCAGCTTGGGGACTAGCGGGAAAACCTACAATGAGCAGTTCTTC
j_gene: TRBJ2-1
abundance: -
v_gene: TRBV7-2
d_gene: TRBD2

CDR3aa: CASSRRVGYEQYF
CDR3nt: TGTGCCAGCAGCCGCAGGGTCGGCTACGAGCAGTACTTC
j_gene: TRBJ2-7
abundance: once
v_gene: TRBV7-9
d_gene: -

CDR3aa: CASSQVGTTNTGELFF
CDR3nt: TGCGCCAGCAGCCAAGTCGGGACAACGAACACCGGGGAGCTGTTTTTT
j_gene: TRBJ2-2
abundance: -
v_gene: TRBV4-1
d_gene: -

CDR3aa: CSVERLPGNEQYF
CDR3nt: TGCAGCGTTGAGCGGCTCCCAGGGAACGAGCAGTACTTC
j_gene: TRBJ2-7
abundance: -
v_gene: TRBV29-1
d_gene: -

CDR3aa: CAISEMDRAQKTGELFF
CDR3nt: TGTGCCATCAGTGAAATGGACAGGGCCCAAAAGACCGGGGAGCTGTTTTTT
j_gene: TRBJ2-2
abundance: -
v_gene: TRBV10-3
d_gene: TRBD1

CDR3aa: CASSQDLGGVETQYF
CDR3nt: TGTGCCAGCAGCCAAGATCTAGGGGGGGTAGAGACCCAGTACTTC
j_gene: TRBJ2-5
abundance: -
v_gene: TRBV3-1/TRBV3-2
d_gene: -

CDR3aa: CASSLGTGWNEQFF
CDR3nt: TGTGCCAGCAGCTTAGGCACGGGGTGGAATGAGCAGTTCTTC
j_gene: TRBJ2-1
abundance: -
v_gene: TRBV11-2
d_gene: -

CDR3aa: CASSQPGRRNTIYF
CDR3nt: TGTGCCAGCAGCCAACCCGGGAGGCGCAACACCATATATTTT
j_gene: TRBJ1-3
abundance: -
v_gene: TRBV3-1/TRBV3-2
d_gene: -

CDR3aa: CASSYSARGGNTIYF
CDR3nt: TGTGCCAGCAGTTACTCGGCCAGGGGTGGAAACACCATATATTTT
j_gene: TRBJ1-3
abundance: -
v_gene: TRBV6-5
d_gene: -

CDR3aa: CASSALGSLTDTQYF
CDR3nt: TGTGCCAGCAGCGCCCTAGGTTCCCTCACAGATACGCAGTATTTT
j_gene: TRBJ2-3
abundance: -
v_gene: TRBV5-5
d_gene: -

CDR3aa: CASSPTWAVNYGYTF
CDR3nt: TGTGCCAGCAGCCCCACCTGGGCCGTTAACTATGGCTACACCTTC
j_gene: TRBJ1-2
abundance: few
v_gene: TRBV28
d_gene: -

CDR3aa: CASSHELSRDTQYF
CDR3nt: TGTGCCAGCAGCCACGAACTCTCTAGGGATACGCAGTATTTT
j_gene: TRBJ2-3
abundance: once
v_gene: TRBV11-1
d_gene: -

CDR3aa: CASSYSALQGNQPQHF
CDR3nt: TGTGCCAGCAGTTACTCGGCTCTTCAGGGAAATCAGCCCCAGCATTTT
j_gene: TRBJ1-5
abundance: -
v_gene: TRBV6-5
d_gene: -

CDR3aa: CASSVGQGPHEQYF
CDR3nt: TGTGCCAGCAGCGTTGGACAGGGGCCCCACGAGCAGTACTTC
j_gene: TRBJ2-7
abundance: -
v_gene: TRBV9
d_gene: TRBD1

CDR3aa: CASSPRTGIGELFF
CDR3nt: TGTGCCAGCTCACCCCGGACAGGAATCGGGGAGCTGTTTTTT
j_gene: TRBJ2-2
abundance: -
v_gene: TRBV18
d_gene: TRBD1

CDR3aa: CASSFPAFGTYSYEQYF
CDR3nt: TGTGCCAGCAGTTTTCCTGCATTCGGGACATACTCCTACGAGCAGTACTTC
j_gene: TRBJ2-7
abundance: -
v_gene: TRBV6-2/TRBV6-3
d_gene: -

CDR3aa: CASRYPGQLSGYTF
CDR3nt: TGTGCCAGCAGATATCCGGGACAGCTGAGTGGCTACACCTTC
j_gene: TRBJ1-2
abundance: few
v_gene: TRBV28
d_gene: TRBD1

CDR3aa: CASSRRTGDYNEQFF
CDR3nt: TGCGCCAGCAGCCGACGGACAGGGGACTACAATGAGCAGTTCTTC
j_gene: TRBJ2-1
abundance: -
v_gene: TRBV4-1
d_gene: TRBD1

CDR3aa: CASSLAGSSGANVLTF
CDR3nt: TGCGCCAGCAGCTTGGCCGGTTCCTCTGGGGCCAACGTCCTGACTTTC
j_gene: TRBJ2-6
abundance: -
v_gene: TRBV5-1
d_gene: -

CDR3aa: CASSFRYQETQYF
CDR3nt: TGTGCCAGCAGCTTCAGATACCAAGAGACCCAGTACTTC
j_gene: TRBJ2-5
abundance: -
v_gene: TRBV5-4
d_gene: -

CDR3aa: CASSPGTGGLGLAGPAADTQYF
CDR3nt: TGTGCCAGCAGCCCCGGGACAGGGGGCCTCGGACTAGCGGGCCCGGCGGCAGATACGCAGTATTTT
j_gene: TRBJ2-3
abundance: -
v_gene: TRBV13
d_gene: -

CDR3aa: CASSKPREAF
CDR3nt: TGCGCCAGCAGCAAACCCCGGGAGGCCTTC
j_gene: TRBJ2-7
abundance: -
v_gene: TRBV4-1
d_gene: TRBD2

CDR3aa: CASSFSAAAYNSPLHF
CDR3nt: TGTGCCAGCAGCTTTTCGGCGGCGGCCTATAATTCACCCCTCCACTTT
j_gene: TRBJ1-6
abundance: once
v_gene: TRBV5-5
d_gene: -

CDR3aa: CASSQSFQGVLNEQFF
CDR3nt: TGTGCCAGCAGCCAAAGTTTTCAGGGGGTGTTGAATGAGCAGTTCTTC
j_gene: TRBJ2-1
abundance: -
v_gene: TRBV4-2
d_gene: TRBD1

CDR3aa: CASSLGVAGAYEQYF
CDR3nt: TGCGCCAGCAGCTTGGGGGTAGCGGGAGCCTACGAGCAGTACTTC
j_gene: TRBJ2-7
abundance: -
v_gene: TRBV5-1
d_gene: TRBD2

CDR3aa: CASSKGDREGWNQPQHF
CDR3nt: TGTGCCAGCAGCAAGGGGGACAGGGAAGGTTGGAATCAGCCCCAGCATTTT
j_gene: TRBJ1-5
abundance: -
v_gene: TRBV5-8
d_gene: TRBD1